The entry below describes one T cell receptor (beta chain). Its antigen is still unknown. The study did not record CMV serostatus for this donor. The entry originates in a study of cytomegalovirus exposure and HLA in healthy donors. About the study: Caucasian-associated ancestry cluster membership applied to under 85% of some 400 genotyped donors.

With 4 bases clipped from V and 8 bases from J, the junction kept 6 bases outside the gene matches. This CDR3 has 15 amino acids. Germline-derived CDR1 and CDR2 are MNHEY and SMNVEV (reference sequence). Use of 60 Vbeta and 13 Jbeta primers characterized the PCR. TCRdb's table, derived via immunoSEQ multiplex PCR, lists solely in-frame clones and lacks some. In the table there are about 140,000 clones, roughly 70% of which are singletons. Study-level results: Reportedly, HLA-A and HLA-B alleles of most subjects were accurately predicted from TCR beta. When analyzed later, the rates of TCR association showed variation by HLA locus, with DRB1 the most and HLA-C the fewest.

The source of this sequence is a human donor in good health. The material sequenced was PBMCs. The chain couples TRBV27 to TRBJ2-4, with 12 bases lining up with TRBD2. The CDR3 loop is CASSSRLAGVHIQYF. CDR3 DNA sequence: TGTGCCAGCAGTTCAAGACTAGCGGGAGTGCACATTCAGTACTTC.